This TCR beta chain was captured by sequencing in a study of identical twins. TCRdb re-analysed the 5' RACE reads in MiXCR, keeping a single row per CDR3 protein. The data hold hundreds of thousands of distinct CDR3 sequences, with approximately 18% observed a single time. This clonotype was recorded a few times. This CDR3 is 15 amino acids long. CDR1 and CDR2 from the germline V gene are LNHDA and SQIVND (reference sequence). V shed 8 bases, J shed 0 bases, and the junction held 5 bases outside the gene matches. These data were also filed under a second study, of T cells expressing NK-cell markers.

The chain links TRBV19 to TRBJ2-3; 10 positions match TRBD2. The sequence was obtained from a young woman in good health. Specimen: PBMCs. The CDR3 DNA follows: TGTGCCAGTGTGAATAGCGGGAGGAGCACAGATACGCAGTATTTT. The encoded protein is CASVNSGRSTDTQYF.